This is a list of T cell receptor beta chains from one sample in a study of T cell responses to AZD1222 COVID-19 vaccine. Some clones are missing from TCRdb's copy, which holds only in-frame ones; the method was immunoSEQ multiplex PCR. The table includes more than 95,000 clones, 70% to 90% detected once. Source: peripheral blood, taken on day 0 of AZD1222 vaccination. These receptors were collected from an adult in good health. CDR3s leave out the opening cysteine and the closing phenylalanine or tryptophan. Each record gives: V gene, clone size, J gene, CDR3 protein. Only part of the rows carry a size: once, few, many, or a class if the clone is expanded.

TRBV4-1	-	TRBJ2-2	ASSPGLGPSGELF
TRBV2	few	TRBJ1-1	ASISTTPNTEAF
TRBV12-5	-	TRBJ2-3	ASGPIAGGHWPDTQY
TRBV27	once	TRBJ2-7	ASSFGTGAMYEQY
TRBV12-3/TRBV12-4	-	TRBJ1-6	ASRTTGRSPLH
TRBV27	once	TRBJ2-2	ASRTGRAGELF
TRBV3-1/TRBV3-2	-	TRBJ2-1	ASSGGAVEEQF
TRBV4-1	-	TRBJ2-1	ASSRVAGGYNEQF
TRBV7-6	-	TRBJ1-3	ASVSSGNTIY
TRBV19	-	TRBJ2-7	ASSVNRETYEQY
TRBV5-1	-	TRBJ1-4	ASSLGVRGSEKLF
TRBV7-3	-	TRBJ1-4	ASSPAGIRLEKLF
TRBV7-9	-	TRBJ2-1	ASSLAPSGGEREQF
TRBV7-3	-	TRBJ1-5	ASSLGVGQPQH
TRBV11-2	-	TRBJ1-6	ASSPAGDRRLGNSPLH
TRBV5-1	-	TRBJ1-1	ASSNGQPNTEAF
TRBV7-3	once	TRBJ2-7	ATSKRETYEQY
TRBV6-6	-	TRBJ1-1	ASSYSSAGSEAF
TRBV11-2	-	TRBJ1-1	ASSLDGGTEAF
TRBV11-2	-	TRBJ2-3	ASIKGGAGTDTQY
TRBV7-9	-	TRBJ2-7	ASSLGAGQGAYEQY
TRBV7-2	-	TRBJ1-1	ASSLATGPAEAF
TRBV6-5	few	TRBJ1-5	ASSSAGTGANQPQH
TRBV5-4	-	TRBJ1-2	AGQGRGNYGYT
TRBV4-2	-	TRBJ2-5	ASSSPGQGKETQY
TRBV7-9	-	TRBJ1-5	ASSPTQIDQPQH
TRBV6-5	-	TRBJ1-4	ASSPITVGGEKLF
TRBV19	-	TRBJ2-3	ASSLIQGASDTQY
TRBV7-9	-	TRBJ2-5	ASSSNGGGAVETQY
TRBV6-5	-	TRBJ1-1	ASSPGTGTEAF
TRBV9	once	TRBJ2-4	ASSPPGGVKNIQY
TRBV5-1	-	TRBJ2-2	ASSLFRENTGELF
TRBV15	-	TRBJ2-3	ATSSARGPYTDTQY
TRBV4-1	-	TRBJ1-1	ASSQGAVGRTEAF
TRBV29-1	-	TRBJ1-5	SVIGQGNNQPQH
TRBV12-3/TRBV12-4	few	TRBJ1-1	ASRTGGLTEAF
TRBV28	-	TRBJ1-2	ASSQGFYGYT
TRBV19	-	TRBJ1-5	ASTLLGIEPQH
TRBV3-1/TRBV3-2	-	TRBJ2-5	ASSLGGTGTMETQY
TRBV27	-	TRBJ2-1	ASTTLGGPRNEQF
TRBV29-1	-	TRBJ2-7	SAQDRGGSYEQY
TRBV19	few	TRBJ1-2	ASSIGSAGNYGYT
TRBV10-1	-	TRBJ2-2	ASESLVGELF
TRBV7-8	-	TRBJ2-1	ASSPYRISSYNEQF
TRBV28	-	TRBJ1-6	ASKLPNSPLH
TRBV25-1	-	TRBJ1-2	ASSEYMTGGAHGYT
TRBV19	-	TRBJ1-5	ASSGTGGYNQPQH